These 17 T cell receptor beta chains were all obtained from the same sample, sequenced in a study of T cells in Graves' hyperthyroidism and ophthalmopathy. Amplification of TCR beta CDR3 regions was performed using RNA transcripts as template. HTBI primers were employed in a first-round RT-PCR of the TCR CDR3. TCRdb reprocessed the multiplex PCR reads with MiXCR, giving one entry per CDR3 protein. The table lists fewer than 400,000 distinct CDR3 sequences, around 15% of them singletons. The sequenced sample was blood. These receptors were taken from a man in his fifties with Graves' ophthalmopathy.

This clonotype was recorded many times. This chain connects TRBV7-9 to TRBJ2-3; the match to TRBD1 covers 9 bases. The CDR3 extends over 17 amino acids. After removal of 5 bases from V and 0 bases from J, the junction contained 9 bases not matched to a gene. Germline V gene sequence: CDR1 SEHNR, CDR2 FQNEAQ (reference sequence). CDR3 nucleotides: TGTGCCAGCAGCCGTGGACAGGGGTTCACCAGCACAGATACGCAGTATTTT. Translating gives CASSRGQGFTSTDTQYF.

J is TRBJ2-5 and V is TRBV20-1; 7 bases line up with TRBD2. V trimming: 6 bases; J trimming: 5 bases; junction bases outside the gene matches: 9. Germline V lookup: CDR1 DFQATT, CDR2 SNEGSKA (reference sequence). The CDR3 loop spans 13 amino acids. The CDR3: CSANLAGVETQYF. The CDR3 DNA is TGCAGTGCAAATTTGGCGGGGGTGGAGACCCAGTACTTC.

The sample holds a few counts of this clonotype. The rearrangement joins TRBV6-5 to TRBJ2-1; 9 positions match TRBD1. This CDR3 contains 17 residues. J lost 1 base, V lost 2 bases, and 6 bases had no gene match. Looked up from germline, CDR1 is MNHEY and CDR2 is SVGAGI. The CDR3 protein is CASSYQKQGASYNEQFF. The CDR3 coding sequence is TGTGCCAGCAGTTACCAAAAACAGGGGGCATCCTACAATGAGCAGTTCTTC.

In this sample, this clonotype turned up many times. The V call is TRBV3-1, the J call TRBJ1-2, with D hard to call. The CDR3 contains 12 residues. Germline lookup yields CDR1 LGHDT and CDR2 YNNKEL (reference sequence). V was trimmed by 1 base and J by 8 bases, leaving 8 bases between them. In DNA, the CDR3 is TGTGCCAGCAGCCAAGGAGGTCGGGGCTACACCTTC. Its translation: CASSQGGRGYTF. The whole variable domain, filled in from reference TRBV3-1 and TRBJ1-2, reads DTAVSQTPKYLVTQMGNDKSIKCEQNLGHDTMYWYKQDSKKFLKIMFSYNNKELIINETVPNRFSPKSPDKAHLNLHINSLELGDSAVYFCASSQGGRGYTFGSGTRLTVV.

The gene calls are TRBV20-1 and TRBJ2-1; D is uncertain. The CDR3 spans 20 residues. Trimming removed 2 bases at V and 0 bases at J, with 26 bases between. In germline, CDR1 is DFQATT, CDR2 SNEGSKA (reference sequence). The CDR3 spells CSARFGDGNPGWSSYNEQFF. The CDR3 coding sequence is TGCAGTGCTAGATTCGGCGACGGAAACCCTGGGTGGAGCTCCTACAATGAGCAGTTCTTC.

The V and J genes are TRBV5-5 and TRBJ1-5; 10 bases are a match to TRBD1. With 3 bases clipped from V and 7 bases from J, the junction kept 7 bases outside the gene matches. The CDR3 is made up of 15 amino acids. Germline values: CDR1 SGHKS, CDR2 YYEKEE (reference sequence). This CDR3 reads CASSYGGTGVQPQHF. The DNA for the CDR3 is TGTGCCAGCAGCTATGGAGGGACAGGGGTGCAGCCCCAGCATTTT.

This clonotype was recorded many times. V gene TRBV3-1 combines with J gene TRBJ2-3, with 8 bases identical to TRBD2. Germline CDR1 reads LGHDT; CDR2 reads YNNKEL (reference sequence). The CDR3 spans 16 residues. The J segment lost 2 bases and the V segment lost 4 bases, leaving 8 bases of the junction unmatched. As DNA, the CDR3 is TGTGCCAGCAGCCCGATTGCACTAGCGGACACAGATACGCAGTATTTT. Encoded protein: CASSPIALADTDTQYF.

This clonotype was detected many times. This chain connects TRBV19 to TRBJ1-1; D is unclear. The germline V gene has CDR1 LNHDA and CDR2 SQIVND (reference sequence). The V end was cut by 4 bases, the J end by 0 bases, with 3 bases between. CDR3 length equals 12 residues. The CDR3 reads CASSKLNTEAFF. DNA of the CDR3: TGTGCCAGTAGTAAACTGAACACTGAAGCTTTCTTT.

This clonotype appeared many times. The chain recombines TRBV3-1 with TRBJ2-3, with unresolved D. V was cut by 1 base and J by 2 bases, with 10 bases left in between. The CDR3 runs 15 residues. Germline V lookup: CDR1 LGHDT, CDR2 YNNKEL (reference sequence). The CDR3 protein is CASSQALSITDTQYF. DNA for the CDR3: TGTGCCAGCAGCCAAGCGTTGTCTATCACAGATACGCAGTATTTT.

This clonotype was observed many times. CDR3 in amino acids: CASSPAGGRPYEQYF. The CDR3 nucleotides read TGTGCCAGCAGCCCAGCGGGAGGGCGCCCCTACGAGCAGTACTTC. This chain links TRBV11-1 with TRBJ2-7, with 10 bases matching TRBD2. The V gene's germline CDR1 is SGHAT and CDR2 FQDESV (reference sequence). V lost 5 bases to trimming and J lost 2 bases; unmatched junction nucleotides: 6. This CDR3 comprises 15 residues.

This chain joins TRBV27 and TRBJ2-1; D might be TRBD2 (6 bases). CDR1 and CDR2 (germline): MNHEY, SMNVEV (reference sequence). Trimming took off 3 bases at V and 6 bases at J, with 9 bases between the two ends. The CDR3 loop spans 13 amino acids. The DNA of the CDR3 is TGTGCCAGCAGTTTCCTAGCGAGCAATGAGCAGTTCTTC. This translates into CASSFLASNEQFF.

This clonotype was counted ten times or more. The chain has TRBV9 and TRBJ2-3, with TRBD2 matching 10 bases. This CDR3 is 18 amino acids long. J was trimmed by 2 bases and V by 0 bases; bases with no gene match: 9. Germline CDR1 SGDLS, CDR2 YYNGEE. CDR3 amino acids: CASSVELWTSGNTDTQYF. In nucleotides, the CDR3 is TGTGCCAGCAGCGTAGAGCTTTGGACTAGCGGAAACACAGATACGCAGTATTTT. Full variable domain (rest looked up from reference TRBV9 and TRBJ2-3): DSGVTQTPKHLITATGQRVTLRCSPRSGDLSVYWYQQSLDQGLQFLIQYYNGEERAKGNILERFSAQQFPDLHSELNLSSLELGDSALYFCASSVELWTSGNTDTQYFGPGTRLTVL.

This clonotype appeared a few times. CDR3 sequence reads: CASSLREVNTDTQYF. CDR3 bases: TGCGCCAGCAGCTTGCGGGAGGTGAACACAGATACGCAGTATTTT. The chain couples TRBV5-1 to TRBJ2-3; 7 bases match TRBD2. After removal of 1 base from V and 2 bases from J, the junction contained 4 bases not matched to a gene. Germline V gene lookup returns CDR1 SGHRS and CDR2 YFSETQ. The CDR3 is 15 residues long. The complete variable domain, with remaining parts taken from reference TRBV5-1 and TRBJ2-3, reads KAGVTQTPRYLIKTRGQQVTLSCSPISGHRSVSWYQQTPGQGLQFLFEYFSETQRNKGNFPGRFSGRQFSNSRSEMNVSTLELGDSALYLCASSLREVNTDTQYFGPGTRLTVL.

There are many counts of this clonotype. This chain connects TRBV11-3 to TRBJ2-1; D remains unclear. This CDR3 is built from 14 residues. V lost 0 bases and J lost 6, with 9 bases in between. Germline values: CDR1 SGHNT, CDR2 YENEEA. The CDR3: CASSLDFLSNEQFF. The CDR3, as DNA: TGTGCCAGCAGCTTAGATTTTCTGTCCAATGAGCAGTTCTTC. Drawing the rest from reference TRBV11-3 and TRBJ2-1, the complete variable domain is EAGVVQSPRYKIIEKKQPVAFWCNPISGHNTLYWYLQNLGQGPELLIRYENEEAVDDSQLPKDRFSAERLKGVDSTLKIQPAELGDSAVYLCASSLDFLSNEQFFGPGTRLTVL.

This clonotype has ten or more counts. The chain combines TRBV18 with TRBJ2-5; 9 nucleotides match TRBD1. CDR1 is KGHSH and CDR2 is LQKENI in the germline V gene. The ends lost 2 bases at V and 4 bases at J; junction bases unmatched: 5. This CDR3 is built from 15 residues. The chain's CDR3 is CASSPSDRGAETQYF. DNA of the CDR3: TGTGCCAGCTCACCAAGCGACAGGGGGGCAGAGACCCAGTACTTC. Full variable domain (outside the CDR3, taken from reference TRBV18 and TRBJ2-5): NAGVMQNPRHLVRRRGQEARLRCSPMKGHSHVYWYRQLPEEGLKFMVYLQKENIIDESGMPKERFSAEFPKEGPSILRIQQVVRGDSAAYFCASSPSDRGAETQYFGPGTRLLVL.

A remark on this clonotype: The conserved closing phenylalanine or tryptophan is absent in this CDR3, likely reflecting a read error. J is TRBJ1-6 and V is TRBV6-2 or TRBV6-3, with 9 nucleotides matching TRBD1. J lost 5 bases, V lost 5 bases, and 7 bases had no gene match. This CDR3 contains 16 residues. The germline V gene has CDR1 MNHEY and CDR2 SVGEGT. DNA of the CDR3: TGTGCCAGCAGTAGGGACAGGGCGAACCATAATTCACCCCTCCACCTT. It is translated as CASSRDRANHNSPLHL.

This chain links TRBV14 with TRBJ1-4, with D possibly being TRBD1 (5 bases). The CDR3 is 16 residues long. From germline, CDR1 is SGHDN and CDR2 FVKESK. The V and J ends lost 1 base and 8 bases respectively, with 17 bases between them. In DNA form, the CDR3 reads TGTGCCAGCAGCCAAGGAGGGGTAGTGGTCGGCGAAAAACTGTTTTTT. This translates into CASSQGGVVVGEKLFF.